These 8 T cell receptor beta chains originate from one sample sequenced in a study of shared clonotypes between healthy human individuals. Profiling relied on immunoSEQ multiplex PCR, and the TCRdb table lists in-frame clones only, not all of them. The table includes 2 million to 2.5 million clones, roughly 93% detected once. The sequencing sample was made of naive CD4+ T cells from PBMCs. The subset denotes: CD45RA+ positively selected. These receptors originate from a man younger than 35 in good health. Some clones in this sample may be carry-over from other donors' samples.

The rearrangement uses TRBV7-8 and TRBJ2-1; D gene uncertain. Trimming cost V 4 bases and J 5 bases, with 21 bases left between them. There are 17 residues in the CDR3. In germline, CDR1 is SGHVS, CDR2 FQNEAQ. The CDR3 sequence is CASSSIGSVVVNNEQFF. The DNA for the CDR3 is TGTGCCAGCAGCTCGATAGGGTCAGTAGTGGTGAACAATGAGCAGTTCTTC.

This clone is a singleton in its sample. The genes are TRBV7-9 and TRBJ2-3, with D perhaps matching TRBD2 (7 bases). The CDR3 length is 14 residues. Germline CDR1 SEHNR, CDR2 FQNEAQ (reference sequence). V was trimmed by 8 bases and J by 4 bases, leaving 16 bases between them. The CDR3 coding sequence is TGTGCCAGCGGGGGCGGGAGTGGCCCAGATACGCAGTATTTT. Translating it yields CASGGGSGPDTQYF.

This clone appeared once. The rearrangement links TRBV7-6 to TRBJ1-2, with D unclear. V lost 6 bases, J lost 8 bases, and 16 bases lay in between. Per the germline V gene, CDR1 is SGHVS and CDR2 is FNYEAQ. The CDR3 loop spans 13 amino acids. CDR3 bases: TGTGCCAGCAGTGTGGGCCCTATCGGCGGCTACACCTTC. It encodes CASSVGPIGGYTF.

The chain recombines TRBV5-1 with TRBJ2-1; perhaps D is TRBD1 or TRBD2 (5 bases each). V was shortened by 4 bases and J by 0 bases, with 11 bases between the two germline ends. Germline lookup yields CDR1 SGHRS and CDR2 YFSETQ. There are 15 residues in the CDR3. CDR3 bases: TGCGCCAGCAGCCCCGCCGGGACCTCCTACAATGAGCAGTTCTTC. This translates into CASSPAGTSYNEQFF.

The chain recombines TRBV7-9 with TRBJ1-4, with D possibly being TRBD1 (5 bases). CDR1 SEHNR and CDR2 FQNEAQ come from the germline V gene (reference sequence). The CDR3 length is 14 residues. V lost 8 bases and J 4 bases, leaving 14 bases between the germline ends. In DNA form, the CDR3 reads TGTGCCAGCCGAACAGGCATTGGTAATGAAAAACTGTTTTTT. It codes for CASRTGIGNEKLFF.

The V and J genes are TRBV15 and TRBJ2-7; TRBD1 matches 8 bases. Germline lookup yields CDR1 LNHNV and CDR2 YYDKDF (reference sequence). CDR3 size: 16 residues. The junction had 11 bases not matched to a gene; V was cut back by 2 bases and J by 5 bases. The CDR3 region has the DNA TGTGCCACCAGCAGACCTGACAGGGGAGATATCAACGAGCAGTACTTC. Amino acid sequence: CATSRPDRGDINEQYF.

This chain connects TRBV7-2 to TRBJ2-1; 9 bases are a match to TRBD2. Unmatched junction bases numbered 12, after V lost 5 bases and J lost 10 bases. CDR3 length: 15 residues. Germline assignment: CDR1 SGHTA and CDR2 FQGNSA. The CDR3 coding sequence is TGTGCCAGCAGCAACCCTCTACCAACTAGCGGGGAGCAGTTCTTC. Amino acids: CASSNPLPTSGEQFF.

The V and J genes are TRBV6-6 and TRBJ1-2, with 8 bases aligning to TRBD1. The CDR3 sequence is 15 residues long. Germline V lookup: CDR1 MNHNY, CDR2 SVGAGI (reference sequence). Trimming removed 6 bases from V and 4 bases from J; junction bases left unmatched: 10. CDR3 in amino acids: CASSRDRRNLYGYTF. Here the CDR3 DNA reads TGTGCCAGCAGCCGGGACAGGCGAAACCTCTATGGCTACACCTTC.